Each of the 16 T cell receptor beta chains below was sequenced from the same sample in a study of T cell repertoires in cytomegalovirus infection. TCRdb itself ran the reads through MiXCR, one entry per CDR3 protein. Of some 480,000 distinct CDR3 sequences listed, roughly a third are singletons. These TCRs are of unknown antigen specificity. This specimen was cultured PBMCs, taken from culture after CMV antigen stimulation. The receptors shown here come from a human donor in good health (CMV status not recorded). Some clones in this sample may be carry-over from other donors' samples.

The CDR3 sequence: CASVSTGETQYF. The CDR3 bases are TGTGCCAGCGTATCCACCGGGGAGACCCAGTACTTC. The chain combines TRBV2 with TRBJ2-5, with D hard to call. CDR1 is SNHLY and CDR2 is FYNNEI in the germline V gene. The germline V and J ends were trimmed by 8 bases and 5 bases, with 12 bases remaining between them. This CDR3 comprises 12 residues.

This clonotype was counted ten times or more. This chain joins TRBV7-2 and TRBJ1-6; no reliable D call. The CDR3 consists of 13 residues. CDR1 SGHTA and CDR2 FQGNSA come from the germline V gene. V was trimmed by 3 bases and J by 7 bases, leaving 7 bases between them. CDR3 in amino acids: CASSLDTNSPLHF. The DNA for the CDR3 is TGTGCCAGCAGCTTGGATACCAATTCACCCCTCCACTTT.

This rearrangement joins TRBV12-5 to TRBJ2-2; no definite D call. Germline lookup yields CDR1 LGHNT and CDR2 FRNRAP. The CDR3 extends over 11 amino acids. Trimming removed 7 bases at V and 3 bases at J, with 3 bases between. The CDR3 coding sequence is TGTGCTAGTGTCGACACCGGGGAGCTGTTTTTT. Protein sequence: CASVDTGELFF.

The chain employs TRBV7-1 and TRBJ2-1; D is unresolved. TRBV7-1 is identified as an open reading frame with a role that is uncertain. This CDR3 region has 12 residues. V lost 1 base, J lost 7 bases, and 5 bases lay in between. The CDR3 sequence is CASSSGPNEQFF. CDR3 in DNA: TGTGCCAGCAGCTCAGGCCCAAATGAGCAGTTCTTC.

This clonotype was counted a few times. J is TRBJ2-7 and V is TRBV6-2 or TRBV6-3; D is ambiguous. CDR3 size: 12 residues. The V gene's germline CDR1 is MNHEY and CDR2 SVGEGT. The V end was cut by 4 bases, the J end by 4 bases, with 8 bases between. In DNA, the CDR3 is TGTGCCAGCAGTTCAAGACGGTACGAGCAGTACGTC. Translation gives CASSSRRYEQYV.

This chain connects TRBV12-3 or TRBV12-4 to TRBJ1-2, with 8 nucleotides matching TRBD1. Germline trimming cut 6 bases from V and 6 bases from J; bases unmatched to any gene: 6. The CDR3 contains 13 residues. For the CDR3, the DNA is TGTGCCAGCAGGGACAGGGAAGGTGATGGCTACACCTTC. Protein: CASRDREGDGYTF.

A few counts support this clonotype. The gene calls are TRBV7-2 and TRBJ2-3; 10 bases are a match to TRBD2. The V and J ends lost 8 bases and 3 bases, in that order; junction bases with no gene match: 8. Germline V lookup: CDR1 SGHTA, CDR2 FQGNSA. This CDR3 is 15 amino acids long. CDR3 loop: CASVSGTSATDTQYF. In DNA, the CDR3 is TGTGCCAGCGTCTCAGGGACTAGCGCTACAGATACGCAGTATTTT.

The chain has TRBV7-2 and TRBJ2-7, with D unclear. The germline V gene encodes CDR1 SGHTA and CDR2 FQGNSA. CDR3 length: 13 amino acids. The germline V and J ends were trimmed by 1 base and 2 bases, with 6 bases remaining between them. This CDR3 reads CASSLDLPYEQYF. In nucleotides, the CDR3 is TGTGCCAGCAGCTTAGACCTACCCTACGAGCAGTACTTC.

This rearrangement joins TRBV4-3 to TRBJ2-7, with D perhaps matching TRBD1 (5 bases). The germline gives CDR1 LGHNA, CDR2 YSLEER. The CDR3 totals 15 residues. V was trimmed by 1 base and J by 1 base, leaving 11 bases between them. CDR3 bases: TGCGCCAGCAGCCAAGTGCGAGACAGATCCTACGAGCAGTACTTC. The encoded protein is CASSQVRDRSYEQYF.

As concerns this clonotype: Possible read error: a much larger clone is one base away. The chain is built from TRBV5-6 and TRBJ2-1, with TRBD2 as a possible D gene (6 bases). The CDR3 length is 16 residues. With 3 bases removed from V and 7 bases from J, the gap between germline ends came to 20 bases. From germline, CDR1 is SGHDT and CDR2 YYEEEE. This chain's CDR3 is CASSSSLARDWNEQFF. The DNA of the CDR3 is TGTGCCAGCAGCTCCAGTCTAGCGAGAGACTGGAATGAGCAGTTCTTC.

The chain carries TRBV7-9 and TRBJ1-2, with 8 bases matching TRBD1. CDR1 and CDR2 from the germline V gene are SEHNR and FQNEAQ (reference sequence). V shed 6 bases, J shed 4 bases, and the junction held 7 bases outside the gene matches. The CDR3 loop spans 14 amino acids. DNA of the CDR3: TGTGCCAGCAGACCAACAGGGGGGGCCTATGGCTACACCTTC. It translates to CASRPTGGAYGYTF.

The DNA of the CDR3 is TGTGCCAGCAGCCCGTACTTAGCGAACACGGGCGGGGAGCTGTTTTTT. It encodes CASSPYLANTGGELFF. The rearrangement uses TRBV7-2 and TRBJ2-2, with D perhaps TRBD2 (5 bases). The germline gives CDR1 SGHTA, CDR2 FQGNSA. V lost 5 bases, J lost 7 bases, and 20 bases lay in between. This CDR3 region has 16 residues.

CDR3 coding DNA: TGTGCCAGCAGCTTAGCGCTAAGCCAGGGGGAGGCCGGGGAGCTGTTTTTT. It yields the protein CASSLALSQGEAGELFF. J is TRBJ2-2 and V is TRBV7-2; TRBD1 is a possible D gene (7 bases). CDR3 size: 17 residues. Trimming removed 0 bases from V and 6 bases from J, with 17 bases in between. Germline V lookup: CDR1 SGHTA, CDR2 FQGNSA.

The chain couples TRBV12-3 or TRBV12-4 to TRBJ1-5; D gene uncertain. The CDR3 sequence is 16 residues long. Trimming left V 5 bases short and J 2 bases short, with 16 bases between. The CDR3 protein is CASSPIEGGRNQPQHF. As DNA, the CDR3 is TGTGCCAGCAGTCCAATCGAGGGTGGGCGCAATCAGCCCCAGCATTTT.

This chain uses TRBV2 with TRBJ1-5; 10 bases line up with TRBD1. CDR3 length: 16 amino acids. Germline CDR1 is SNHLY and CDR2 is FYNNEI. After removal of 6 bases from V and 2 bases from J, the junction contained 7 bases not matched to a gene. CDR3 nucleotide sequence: TGTGCCAGCAGACGGACAGGGGGTGCGGGCAATCAGCCCCAGCATTTT. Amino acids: CASRRTGGAGNQPQHF.

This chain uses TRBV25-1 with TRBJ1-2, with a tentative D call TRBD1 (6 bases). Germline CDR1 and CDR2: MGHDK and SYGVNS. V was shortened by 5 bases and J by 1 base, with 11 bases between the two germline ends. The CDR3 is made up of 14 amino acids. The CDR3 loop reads CASSPLDSNYGYTF. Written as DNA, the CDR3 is TGTGCCAGCAGTCCGTTGGACAGTAACTATGGCTACACCTTC.